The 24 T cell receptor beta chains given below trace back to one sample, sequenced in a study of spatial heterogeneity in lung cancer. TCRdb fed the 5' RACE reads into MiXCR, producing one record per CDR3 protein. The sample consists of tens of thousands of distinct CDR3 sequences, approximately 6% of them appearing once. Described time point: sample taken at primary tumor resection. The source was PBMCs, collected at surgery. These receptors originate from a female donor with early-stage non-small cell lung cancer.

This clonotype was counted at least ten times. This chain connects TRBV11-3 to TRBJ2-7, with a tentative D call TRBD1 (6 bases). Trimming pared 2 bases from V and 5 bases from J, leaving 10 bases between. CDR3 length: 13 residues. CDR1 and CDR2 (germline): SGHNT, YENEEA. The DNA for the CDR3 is TGTGCCAGCAGCTTAAACAGGGATCACGAGCAGTACTTC. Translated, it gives CASSLNRDHEQYF.

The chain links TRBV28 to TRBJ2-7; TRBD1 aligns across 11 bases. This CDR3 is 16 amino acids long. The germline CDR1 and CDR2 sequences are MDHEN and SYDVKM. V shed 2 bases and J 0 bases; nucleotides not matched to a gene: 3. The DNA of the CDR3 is TGTGCCAGCAGTTTAGGGACAGGGGGGTTCTCCTACGAGCAGTACGTC. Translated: CASSLGTGGFSYEQYV.

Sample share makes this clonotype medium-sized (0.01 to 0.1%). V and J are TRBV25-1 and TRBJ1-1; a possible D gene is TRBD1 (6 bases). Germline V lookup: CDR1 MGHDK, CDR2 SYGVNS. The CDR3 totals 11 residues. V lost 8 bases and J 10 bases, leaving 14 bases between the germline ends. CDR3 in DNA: TGTGCCAGCGGGCCGGGGGGCGGAGCTTTCTTT. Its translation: CASGPGGGAFF.

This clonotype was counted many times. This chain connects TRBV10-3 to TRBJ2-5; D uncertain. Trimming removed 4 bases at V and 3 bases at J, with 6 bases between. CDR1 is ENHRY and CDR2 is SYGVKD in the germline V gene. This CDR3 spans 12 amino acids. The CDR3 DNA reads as TGTGCCATCAGTGGAACAGAAGAGACCCAGTACTTC. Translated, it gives CAISGTEETQYF.

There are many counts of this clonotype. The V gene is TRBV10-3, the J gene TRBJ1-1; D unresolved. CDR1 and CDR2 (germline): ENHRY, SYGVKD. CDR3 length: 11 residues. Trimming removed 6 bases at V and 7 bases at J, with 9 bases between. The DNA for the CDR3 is TGTGCCATCAGGACACAATTTGAAGCTTTCTTT. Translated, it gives CAIRTQFEAFF.

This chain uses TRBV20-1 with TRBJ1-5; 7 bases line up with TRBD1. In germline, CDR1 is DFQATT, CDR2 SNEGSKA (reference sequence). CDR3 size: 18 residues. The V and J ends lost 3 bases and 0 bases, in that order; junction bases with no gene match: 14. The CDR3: CSARRRGLLTISNQPQHF. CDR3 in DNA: TGCAGTGCTAGGAGAAGGGGGCTCCTTACTATTAGCAATCAGCCCCAGCATTTT.

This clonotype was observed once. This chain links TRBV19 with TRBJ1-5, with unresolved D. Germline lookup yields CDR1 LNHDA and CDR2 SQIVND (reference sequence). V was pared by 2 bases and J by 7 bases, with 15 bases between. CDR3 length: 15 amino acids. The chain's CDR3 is CASSITPPGGQPQHF. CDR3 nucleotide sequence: TGTGCCAGTAGTATAACCCCCCCGGGAGGCCAGCCCCAGCATTTT.

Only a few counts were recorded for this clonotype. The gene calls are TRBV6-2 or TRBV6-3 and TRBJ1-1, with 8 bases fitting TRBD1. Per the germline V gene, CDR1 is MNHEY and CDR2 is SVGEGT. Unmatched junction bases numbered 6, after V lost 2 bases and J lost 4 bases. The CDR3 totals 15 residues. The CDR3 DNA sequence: TGTGCCAGCAGTTACCTTGGACAGGGCGGCACTGAAGCTTTCTTT. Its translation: CASSYLGQGGTEAFF.

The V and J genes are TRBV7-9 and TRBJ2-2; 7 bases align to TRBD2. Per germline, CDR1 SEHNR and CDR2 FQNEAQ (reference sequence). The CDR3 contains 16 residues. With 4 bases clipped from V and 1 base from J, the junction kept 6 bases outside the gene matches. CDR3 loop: CASSSRLARNTGELFF. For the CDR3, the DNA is TGTGCCAGCAGCTCAAGACTAGCTAGGAACACCGGGGAGCTGTTTTTT.

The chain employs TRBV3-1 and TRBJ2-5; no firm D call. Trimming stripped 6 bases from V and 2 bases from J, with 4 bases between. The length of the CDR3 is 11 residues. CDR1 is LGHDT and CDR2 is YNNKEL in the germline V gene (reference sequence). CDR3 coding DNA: TGTGCCAGCAGACTACAAGAGACCCAGTACTTC. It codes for CASRLQETQYF.

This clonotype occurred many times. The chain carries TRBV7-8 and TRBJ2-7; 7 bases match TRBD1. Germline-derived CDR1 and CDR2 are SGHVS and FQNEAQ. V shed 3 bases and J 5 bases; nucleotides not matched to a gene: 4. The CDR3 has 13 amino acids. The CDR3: CASSFTGENEQYV. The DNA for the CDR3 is TGTGCCAGCAGCTTCACAGGGGAGAACGAGCAGTACGTC.

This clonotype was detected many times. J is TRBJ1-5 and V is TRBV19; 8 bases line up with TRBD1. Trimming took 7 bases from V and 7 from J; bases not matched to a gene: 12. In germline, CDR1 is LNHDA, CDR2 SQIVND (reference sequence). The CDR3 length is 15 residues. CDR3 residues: CASTRVGQGGQPQHF. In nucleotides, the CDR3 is TGTGCCAGTACTAGGGTCGGACAGGGAGGACAGCCCCAGCATTTT.

This chain's CDR3 is CSAEMNTEAFF. DNA of the CDR3: TGCAGTGCTGAGATGAACACTGAAGCTTTCTTT. The rearrangement links TRBV20-1 to TRBJ1-1; D call uncertain. The V gene lost 5 bases and the J gene lost 0 bases, with 4 bases spanning the gap. Germline assignment: CDR1 DFQATT and CDR2 SNEGSKA (reference sequence). The CDR3 is 11 amino acids.

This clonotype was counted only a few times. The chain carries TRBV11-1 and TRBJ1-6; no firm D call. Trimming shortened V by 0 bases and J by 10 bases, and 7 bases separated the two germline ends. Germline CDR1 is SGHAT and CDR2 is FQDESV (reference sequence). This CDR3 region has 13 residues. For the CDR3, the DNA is TGTGCCAGCAGCTTAGCAGGGAACTCACCCCTCCACTTT. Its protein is CASSLAGNSPLHF.

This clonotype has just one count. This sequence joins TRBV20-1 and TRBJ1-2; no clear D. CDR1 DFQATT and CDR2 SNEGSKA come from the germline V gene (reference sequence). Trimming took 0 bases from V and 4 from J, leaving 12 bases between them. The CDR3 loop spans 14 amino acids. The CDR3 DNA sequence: TGCAGTGCTAGAGATCTCGGGCAGGCCTATGGCTACACCTTC. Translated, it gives CSARDLGQAYGYTF.

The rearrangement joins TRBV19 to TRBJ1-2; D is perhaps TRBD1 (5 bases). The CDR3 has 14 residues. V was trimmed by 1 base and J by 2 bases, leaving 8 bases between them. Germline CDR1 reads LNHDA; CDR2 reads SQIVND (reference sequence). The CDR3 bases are TGTGCCAGTAGTATAGGGACATCGAACTATGGCTACACCTTC. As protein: CASSIGTSNYGYTF.

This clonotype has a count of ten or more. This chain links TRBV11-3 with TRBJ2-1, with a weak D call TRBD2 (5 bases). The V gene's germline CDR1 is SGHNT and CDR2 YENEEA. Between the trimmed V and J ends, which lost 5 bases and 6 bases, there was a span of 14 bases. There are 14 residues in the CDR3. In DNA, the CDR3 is TGTGCCAGCAGCCTTTCGACTACCCGCAATGAGCAGTTCTTC. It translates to CASSLSTTRNEQFF.

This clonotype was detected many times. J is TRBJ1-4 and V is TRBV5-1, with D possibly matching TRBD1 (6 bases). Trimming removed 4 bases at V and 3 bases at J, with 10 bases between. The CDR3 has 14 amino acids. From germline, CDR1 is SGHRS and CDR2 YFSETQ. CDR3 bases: TGCGCCAGCAGCCTGGACAGCCCTAATGAAAAACTGTTTTTT. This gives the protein CASSLDSPNEKLFF.

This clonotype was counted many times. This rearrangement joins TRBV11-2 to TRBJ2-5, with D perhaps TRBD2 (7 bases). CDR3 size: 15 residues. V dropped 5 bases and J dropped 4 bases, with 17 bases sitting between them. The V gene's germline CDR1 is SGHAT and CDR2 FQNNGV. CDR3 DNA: TGTGCCAGCAGCCCAGTGGGGGGGGGCGGAGAGACCCAGTACTTC. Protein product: CASSPVGGGGETQYF.

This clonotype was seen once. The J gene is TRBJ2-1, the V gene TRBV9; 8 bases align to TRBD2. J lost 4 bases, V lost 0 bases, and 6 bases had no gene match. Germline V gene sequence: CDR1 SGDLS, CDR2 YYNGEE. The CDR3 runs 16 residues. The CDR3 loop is CASSVGTSGFYNEQFF. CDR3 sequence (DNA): TGTGCCAGCAGCGTAGGCACTAGCGGATTTTACAATGAGCAGTTCTTC.

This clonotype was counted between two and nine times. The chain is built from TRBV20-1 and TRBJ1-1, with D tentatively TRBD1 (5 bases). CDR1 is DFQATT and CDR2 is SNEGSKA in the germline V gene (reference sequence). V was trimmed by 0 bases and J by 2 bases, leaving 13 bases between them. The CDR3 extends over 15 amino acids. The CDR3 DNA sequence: TGCAGTGCTAGAGACCCCACGGGGGGAAACACTGAAGCTTTCTTT. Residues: CSARDPTGGNTEAFF.

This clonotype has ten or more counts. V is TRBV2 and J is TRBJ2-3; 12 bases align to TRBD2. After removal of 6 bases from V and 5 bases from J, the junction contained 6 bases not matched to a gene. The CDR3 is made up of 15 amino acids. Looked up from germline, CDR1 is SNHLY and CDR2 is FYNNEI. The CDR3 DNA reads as TGTGCCAGCAGCAGACTAGCGGGGGATATAGATACGCAGTATTTT. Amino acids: CASSRLAGDIDTQYF.

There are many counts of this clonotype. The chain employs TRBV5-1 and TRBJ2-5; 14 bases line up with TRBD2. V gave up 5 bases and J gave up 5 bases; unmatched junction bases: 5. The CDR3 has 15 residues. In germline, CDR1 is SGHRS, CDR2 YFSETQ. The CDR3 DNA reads TGCGCCAGCAGAGGGACTAGCGGGAGAGTTGAGACCCAGTACTTC. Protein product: CASRGTSGRVETQYF.

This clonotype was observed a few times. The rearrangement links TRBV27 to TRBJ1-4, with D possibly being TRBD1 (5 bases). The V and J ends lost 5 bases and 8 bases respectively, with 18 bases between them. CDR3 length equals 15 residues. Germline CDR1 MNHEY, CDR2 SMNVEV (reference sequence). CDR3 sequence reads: CASSPTWGRGEKLFF. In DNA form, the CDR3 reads TGTGCCAGCAGTCCTACATGGGGACGGGGAGAAAAACTGTTTTTT.